This TCR beta chain was obtained from a study of regulatory T cells in long-lasting Graves disease. Study context: Persistent Graves' disease denoted over 5 years of antithyroid drugs plus positive TSH receptor antibodies. General study points: TCR diversity was lower in persistent Graves' patients than in newly diagnosed ones.

The time point: persistent/refractory GD, antithyroid drugs over 5 years with positive TRAb. Extracted PBMC RNA gave rise to the TCR library. Investigators prepared the TCR beta libraries by applying iRepertoire HTBI primers and Arm-PCR of CDR3 regions. TCRdb processed the multiplex PCR reads anew with MiXCR; each CDR3 protein has one entry. Here the sample spans about 470,000 distinct CDR3 sequences, roughly 21% being singletons. At least ten counts were recorded for this clonotype. Its antigen is unknown. The clonotype originates from a female donor with Graves disease. Sequencing used peripheral blood mononuclear cells (PBMCs), obtained when the disease was refractory, from a patient treated with antithyroid drugs.

The CDR3 region is CASSLRQSSYGYTF. The CDR3 region has the DNA TGTGCCAGCAGCTTGCGACAAAGCAGCTATGGCTACACCTTC. The chain links TRBV11-3 to TRBJ1-2; D is ambiguous. V was cut by 3 bases and J by 4 bases, with 12 bases left in between. The CDR3 covers 14 residues. Germline V gene lookup returns CDR1 SGHNT and CDR2 YENEEA.